This TCR beta chain was captured by sequencing in a study of post-analysis software for immune sequencing data. Overall study: Both relapsing-remitting and secondary progressive multiple sclerosis featured among the disease courses, as did progressive-relapsing multiple sclerosis. Whole-study findings and limits: Among four or five TRBV segments more frequent in patients than controls were TRBV5-6, TRBV5-1 and TRBV20-1. Analysis by F measure revealed that same-batch samples clustered strongly together. Significantly decreased normalized Chao1 diversity was recorded for multiple sclerosis patients relative to controls.

Researchers reported that TCR beta cDNA libraries carried unique molecular identifiers. Each CDR3 protein is one row after TCRdb ran MiXCR on the PCR reads. The sample lists about 430,000 distinct CDR3 sequences, about 39% seen once, with around 8% in the top ten. This CDR3 spans 16 amino acids. The germline V gene has CDR1 SGHKS and CDR2 YYEKEE (reference sequence). V lost 0 bases, J lost 1 base, and 11 bases lay in between. This clonotype was detected only a few times. The antigen is unknown. Sequencing was done on a sample of blood. This clonotype originated in a girl aged 2-10 years with multiple sclerosis. The chain uses TRBV5-5 and TRBJ2-1; possible D gene TRBD1, 5 bases. The DNA for the CDR3 is TGTGCCAGCAGCTTGGAACCACAGGTTTCCTACAATGAGCAGTTCTTC. Its protein product is CASSLEPQVSYNEQFF.